This T cell receptor (beta chain) derives from a study of neoadjuvant nivolumab and ipilimumab in lung cancer. Trimming took 6 bases from V and 6 from J; bases not matched to a gene: 6. Germline CDR1 reads LNHDA; CDR2 reads SQIVND (reference sequence). This CDR3 is built from 14 residues. Findings and limits, study-wide: Only two of four nivolumab-treated tumors gained richness and clonality by surgery.

Profiled with immunoSEQ multiplex PCR; TCRdb holds only in-frame clones, not every one. The sample lists over 25,000 clones, under 85% occurring once. In the case of this clone: Its antigen is still unknown.

This clonotype was sampled from an adult with non-small cell lung cancer. Sequencing was performed on tumor tissue, taken after neoadjuvant nivolumab, alone or with ipilimumab, at or shortly before surgery. V and J are TRBV19 and TRBJ2-1, with TRBD1 matching 9 bases. CDR3: CASSWTGVSNEQFF. DNA of the CDR3: TGTGCCAGTAGCTGGACAGGGGTAAGCAATGAGCAGTTCTTC.